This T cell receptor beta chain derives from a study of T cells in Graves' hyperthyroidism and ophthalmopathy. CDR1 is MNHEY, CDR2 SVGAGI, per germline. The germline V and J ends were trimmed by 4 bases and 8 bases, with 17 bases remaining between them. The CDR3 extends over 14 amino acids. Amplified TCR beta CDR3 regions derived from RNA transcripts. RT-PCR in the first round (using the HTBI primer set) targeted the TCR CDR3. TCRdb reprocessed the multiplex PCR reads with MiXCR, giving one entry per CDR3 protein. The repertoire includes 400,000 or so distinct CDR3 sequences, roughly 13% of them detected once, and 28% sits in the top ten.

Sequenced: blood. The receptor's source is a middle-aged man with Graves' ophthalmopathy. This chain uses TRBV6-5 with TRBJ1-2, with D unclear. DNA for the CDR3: TGTGCCAGCAGTTTAGACCGGGGAAACTCCGGCTACACCTTC. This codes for CASSLDRGNSGYTF.